These 12 T cell receptor beta chains were all obtained from the same sample, sequenced in a study of blood T cell repertoires in COVID-19. TCRdb keeps only in-frame clones here, not all; method: immunoSEQ multiplex PCR. The data hold approximately 500,000 clones, with about 89% observed a single time. Sequenced input: peripheral blood. The receptors come from a woman aged 50 to 60 with COVID-19, enrolled during active disease.

V usage is TRBV9 and J usage is TRBJ1-2, with a weak D call TRBD1 (6 bases). Looked up from germline, CDR1 is SGDLS and CDR2 is YYNGEE. With 4 bases removed from V and 3 bases from J, the gap between germline ends came to 19 bases. The CDR3 consists of 16 residues. CDR3 sequence: CASSLNRQGIDYGYTF. The CDR3 region has the DNA TGTGCCAGCAGCCTAAATCGCCAGGGGATTGACTATGGCTACACCTTC.

V is TRBV19 and J is TRBJ1-4, with 11 bases aligning to TRBD1. V lost 3 bases, J lost 3 bases, and 3 bases stayed unmatched. Germline V gives CDR1 LNHDA, CDR2 SQIVND (reference sequence). The CDR3 loop spans 16 amino acids. The CDR3 is CASSIGQGASNEKLFF. DNA of the CDR3: TGTGCCAGTAGTATCGGACAGGGGGCATCTAATGAAAAACTGTTTTTT.

V is TRBV5-6 and J is TRBJ1-2; D is possibly TRBD1 (5 bases). Germline V CDR1 and CDR2: SGHDT, YYEEEE. The V end lost 1 base, the J end lost 3 bases, and 7 bases lay between the germline ends. The CDR3 has 13 residues. As DNA, the CDR3 is TGTGCCAGCAGCTTGACGGGGGACTATGGCTACACCTTC. This sequence encodes CASSLTGDYGYTF.

The rearrangement links TRBV30 to TRBJ2-2; 7 bases map to TRBD2. CDR1 is GTSNPN, CDR2 SVGIG, per germline (reference sequence). The J segment lost 5 bases and the V segment lost 4 bases, leaving 7 bases of the junction unmatched. This CDR3 comprises 14 residues. The CDR3 region has the DNA TGTGCCTGGAATGCGGGGGTCGGTACCGGGGAGCTGTTTTTT. Translated, it gives CAWNAGVGTGELFF.

The chain couples TRBV15 to TRBJ1-1, with 9 bases fitting TRBD1. CDR1 and CDR2 from the germline V gene are LNHNV and YYDKDF (reference sequence). The CDR3 runs to 17 residues. V was pared by 5 bases and J by 0 bases, with 10 bases of the junction left unmatched. The CDR3 DNA sequence: TGTGCCACCAGCTACGGACAGGGGCCCAGGATGAACACTGAAGCTTTCTTT. Its protein is CATSYGQGPRMNTEAFF.

CDR3 nucleotide sequence: TGTGCCAGTAGTGTAGGACTAGCTAATGAGCAGTTCTTC. It specifies CASSVGLANEQFF. This sequence joins TRBV19 and TRBJ2-1; 8 bases line up with TRBD2. Germline values: CDR1 LNHDA, CDR2 SQIVND (reference sequence). V shed 5 bases, J shed 7 bases, and the junction held 4 bases outside the gene matches. The CDR3 sequence is 13 residues long.

The genes are TRBV5-1 and TRBJ2-5; 9 nucleotides match TRBD1. After removal of 3 bases from V and 5 bases from J, the junction contained 2 bases not matched to a gene. The CDR3 sequence is 13 residues long. The V gene's germline CDR1 is SGHRS and CDR2 YFSETQ. The CDR3 coding sequence is TGCGCCAGCAGCTCGGGGACAGGGGAGACCCAGTACTTC. Amino acid sequence: CASSSGTGETQYF.

The chain is built from TRBV4-2 and TRBJ2-7; 10 bases line up with TRBD1. CDR1 is LGHNA, CDR2 YNFKEQ, per germline. The trim removed 3 bases at V and 2 bases at J, leaving 1 base unmatched. The CDR3 has 14 amino acids. The CDR3 sequence is CASSHGTGAYEQYF. CDR3 bases: TGTGCCAGCAGCCACGGGACAGGGGCCTACGAGCAGTACTTC.

The rearrangement links TRBV11-3 to TRBJ2-2; D is undetermined. The CDR3 runs to 12 residues. V gave up 1 base and J gave up 10 bases, with 7 bases separating them. Germline-derived CDR1 and CDR2 are SGHNT and YENEEA. In nucleotides, the CDR3 is TGTGCCAGCAGCTTAGTTCCTTTGGAGCTGTTTTTT. It specifies CASSLVPLELFF.

The chain uses TRBV2 and TRBJ1-5; no clear D. The CDR3 contains 14 residues. Germline values: CDR1 SNHLY, CDR2 FYNNEI. Trimming pared 2 bases from V and 5 bases from J, leaving 10 bases between. The chain's CDR3 is CASSERLADQPQHF. CDR3 in DNA: TGTGCCAGCAGTGAAAGGTTGGCGGATCAGCCCCAGCATTTT.

This clone was seen just once. The J gene is TRBJ2-2, the V gene TRBV6-5; 7 nucleotides line up with TRBD1. From germline, CDR1 is MNHEY and CDR2 SVGAGI. The trim removed 8 bases at V and 5 bases at J, leaving 5 bases unmatched. The CDR3 is 13 amino acids. CDR3 sequence: CASGRQGTGELFF. DNA of the CDR3: TGTGCCAGCGGACGACAGGGAACCGGGGAGCTGTTTTTT.

The V and J genes are TRBV7-9 and TRBJ2-2, with 10 bases that match TRBD1. Trimming at V came to 6 bases and at J to 3 bases, leaving 1 base not matched to a gene. This CDR3 is built from 14 residues. Germline CDR1 reads SEHNR; CDR2 reads FQNEAQ (reference sequence). The CDR3 bases are TGTGCCAGCAGGACAGGGGGCGACACCGGGGAGCTGTTTTTT. It is translated as CASRTGGDTGELFF. Full variable domain (rest looked up from reference TRBV7-9 and TRBJ2-2): DTGVSQNPRHKITKRGQNVTFRCDPISEHNRLYWYRQTLGQGPEFLTYFQNEAQLEKSRLLSDRFSAERPKGSFSTLEIQRTEQGDSAMYLCASRTGGDTGELFFGEGSRLTVL.